One sample yielded the 31 T cell receptor beta chains listed below, sequenced in a study of T cells in Graves' hyperthyroidism and ophthalmopathy (dated by TCRdb to about 2019). Library preparation employed multiplex PCR. The sequencer listed for this sample is Illumina HiSeq 2000. TCR beta CDR3 regions were amplified from RNA transcripts. The TCR CDR3 was subjected to a first round of RT-PCR using the HTBI primer set and the Qiagen OneStep RT-PCR kit. TCRdb trimmed public reads at Q25 via fastp, called clones via MiXCR and kept in-frame beta chains. Each entry is one CDR3 protein sequence, shown with its most common DNA and genes. The sample data list a few hundred thousand distinct CDR3 sequences, and more than 45% of these were observed just once. More than 7% of the sample goes to the ten largest clones. Sequencing was performed on peripheral blood or thyroid tissue (not recorded which). The receptors originated from a young woman with Graves' hyperthyroidism.

This clonotype was recorded at least ten times. This chain joins TRBV20-1 and TRBJ2-7; 14 nucleotides match TRBD2. V was pared by 3 bases and J by 0 bases, with 10 bases of the junction left unmatched. Germline V gene data show CDR1 as DFQATT and CDR2 as SNEGSKA (reference sequence). The CDR3 sequence is 18 residues long. CDR3 sequence (DNA): TGCAGTGCTAGCTCCCCGGGACTAGCGGGAGTCAGCTCCTACGAGCAGTACTTC. Its protein product is CSASSPGLAGVSSYEQYF.

V and J are TRBV10-3 and TRBJ1-5; TRBD1 matches 12 bases. From germline, CDR1 is ENHRY and CDR2 SYGVKD. J was trimmed by 1 base and V by 10 bases; bases with no gene match: 2. There are 14 residues in the CDR3. The CDR3 region is CASGTGGSNQPQHF. Written as DNA, the CDR3 is TGTGCCAGCGGGACAGGGGGCAGCAATCAGCCCCAGCATTTT.

This clonotype was counted a few times. This may come from a read error, since a much larger clone is one base off. The chain has TRBV29-1 and TRBJ2-7; a weak D match, TRBD2 (5 bases). Germline CDR1 SQVTM, CDR2 ANQGSEA. CDR3 length: 10 residues. Trimming took off 4 bases at V and 12 bases at J, with 13 bases between the two ends. CDR3 loop: CSVGEDRGYF. The DNA for the CDR3 is TGCAGCGTTGGGGAAGACCGGGGGTACTTC.

This clonotype was seen repeatedly, ten times or more. The chain carries TRBV20-1 and TRBJ2-3; TRBD2 is a possible D gene (5 bases). Germline CDR1 DFQATT, CDR2 SNEGSKA (reference sequence). Trimming took off 0 bases at V and 0 bases at J, with 10 bases between the two ends. The CDR3 runs to 15 residues. The CDR3 here is CSARDAGTSTDTQYF. The CDR3 region has the DNA TGCAGTGCTAGAGATGCGGGTACGAGCACAGATACGCAGTATTTT.

In the case of this clonotype: The junction shows a germline mismatch at one end, possibly a read error. The CDR3 DNA sequence: TGCAGTACAGGGCTGCAGCCCCGGCATTTT. Protein sequence: CSTGLQPRHF. The chain combines TRBV20-1 with TRBJ1-5, with a possible D match to TRBD1 (6 bases). The CDR3 runs to 10 residues. Germline lookup yields CDR1 DFQATT and CDR2 SNEGSKA (reference sequence).

Only one count was recorded for this clonotype. Because it lacks the conserved phenylalanine or tryptophan at the end, this CDR3 is likely a read error. No DNA is shown, since the ends of the CDR3 on it are uncertain; the CDR3 is the one TCRdb lists. This sequence joins TRBV20-1 and TRBJ2-1; the D segment call TRBD2 is taken from the table without a DNA check. Termini included, the CDR3 measures 15 amino acids. The germline gives CDR1 DFQATT, CDR2 SNEGSKA (reference sequence). CDR3 sequence: CSASLAGLTPTMSSC.

Worth noting for this clonotype: One junction end disagrees with the germline gene, perhaps due to a read error. This chain joins TRBV5-1 and TRBJ2-2, with no clear D. The CDR3 is 15 amino acids. From germline, CDR1 is SGHRS and CDR2 YFSETQ. CDR3 sequence: CASRFVEPNTGELFF. CDR3 nucleotide sequence: TGCGCCAGCCGCTTCGTAGAACCGAACACCGGGGAGCTGTTTTTT. The full variable domain, its missing parts supplied by reference TRBV5-1 and TRBJ2-2, is KAGVTQTPRYLIKTRGQQVTLSCSPISGHRSVSWYQQTPGQGLQFLFEYFSETQRNKGNFPGRFSGRQFSNSRSEMNVSTLELGDSALYLCASRFVEPNTGELFFGEGSRLTVL.

In this sample, this clonotype turned up a few times. The chain uses TRBV27 and TRBJ2-5; D gene ambiguous. This CDR3 has 14 residues. V dropped 6 bases and J dropped 0 bases, with 11 bases sitting between them. Germline CDR1 and CDR2: MNHEY and SMNVEV (reference sequence). CDR3 protein: CASRPTAYQETQYF. The CDR3, as DNA: TGTGCCAGCAGGCCGACGGCGTACCAAGAGACCCAGTACTTC.

This clonotype was observed at least ten times. V gene TRBV27 combines with J gene TRBJ1-2, with no clear D. The CDR3 totals 16 residues. Trimming took off 4 bases at V and 4 bases at J, with 19 bases between the two ends. Germline V gene lookup returns CDR1 MNHEY and CDR2 SMNVEV (reference sequence). In DNA, the CDR3 is TGTGCCAGCAGTTCGCCCACCTCTGGCCGGTCCTATGGCTACACCTTC. Translated: CASSSPTSGRSYGYTF.

V usage is TRBV5-6 and J usage is TRBJ1-3, with unresolved D. From germline, CDR1 is SGHDT and CDR2 YYEEEE. V lost 1 base, J lost 8 bases, and 10 bases lay in between. This CDR3 has 13 amino acids. The CDR3 bases are TGTGCCAGCAGCTTGATCCCCGAAGACACCATATATTTT. Amino acid sequence: CASSLIPEDTIYF.

Comments on this clonotype: One junction end does not reproduce the germline sequence, and a read error may be involved. The rearrangement uses TRBV24-1 and TRBJ1-2, with 9 nucleotides matching TRBD1. The germline V gene encodes CDR1 KGHDR and CDR2 SFDVKD. This CDR3 spans 17 amino acids. The CDR3 loop reads CPTSDRPGQGSNYGYTF. Written as DNA, the CDR3 is TGTCCCACCAGTGATCGACCGGGACAGGGATCAAACTATGGCTACACCTTC.

This chain joins TRBV7-6 and TRBJ2-1; 9 nucleotides agree with TRBD2. The CDR3 contains 15 residues. Germline V gene lookup returns CDR1 SGHVS and CDR2 FNYEAQ. V trimming: 1 base; J trimming: 7 bases; junction bases outside the gene matches: 5. CDR3 sequence reads: CASSLEPSGTNEQFF. As DNA, the CDR3 is TGTGCCAGCAGCTTAGAACCTAGCGGGACGAATGAGCAGTTCTTC.

This clonotype was observed at least ten times. This sequence joins TRBV6-1 and TRBJ2-7, with D possibly being TRBD1 or TRBD2 (5 bases each). From germline, CDR1 is MNHNS and CDR2 SASEGT. The V gene lost 2 bases and the J gene lost 6 bases, with 11 bases spanning the gap. CDR3 length equals 13 residues. The CDR3 region has the DNA TGTGCCAGCAGTGAATCAGGGACGCTCGAGCAGTACTTC. The encoded protein is CASSESGTLEQYF.

This clonotype was counted only a few times. This sequence joins TRBV9 and TRBJ1-4; 11 bases fit TRBD1. Germline V gene sequence: CDR1 SGDLS, CDR2 YYNGEE. V was pared by 4 bases and J by 4 bases, with 9 bases of the junction left unmatched. CDR3 length equals 17 residues. The CDR3 sequence is CASSHHPGTGGNEKLFF. In nucleotides, the CDR3 is TGTGCCAGCAGCCATCATCCGGGGACAGGGGGTAATGAAAAACTGTTTTTT. Combining the CDR3 with reference TRBV9 and TRBJ1-4 gives the whole variable domain DSGVTQTPKHLITATGQRVTLRCSPRSGDLSVYWYQQSLDQGLQFLIQYYNGEERAKGNILERFSAQQFPDLHSELNLSSLELGDSALYFCASSHHPGTGGNEKLFFGSGTQLSVL.

V gene TRBV5-8 combines with J gene TRBJ1-2, with D maybe TRBD1 (5 bases). The V and J ends lost 0 bases and 7 bases respectively, with 16 bases between them. CDR1 is SGHTS, CDR2 YDEGEE, per germline. CDR3 size: 15 residues. CDR3 loop: CASSLEGTAGGGYTF. CDR3 DNA sequence: TGTGCCAGCAGCTTGGAGGGTACCGCGGGGGGTGGCTACACCTTC. The full variable domain, in which reference TRBV5-8 and TRBJ1-2 provide the parts outside the CDR3, is EAGVTQSPTHLIKTRGQQATLRCSPISGHTSVYWYQQALGLGLQFLLWYDEGEERNRGNFPPRFSGRQFPNYSSELNVNALELEDSALYLCASSLEGTAGGGYTFGSGTRLTVV.

V usage is TRBV5-1 and J usage is TRBJ2-2; no reliable D call. This CDR3 has 16 residues. The V end lost 0 bases, the J end lost 0 bases, and 9 bases lay between the germline ends. Looked up from germline, CDR1 is SGHRS and CDR2 is YFSETQ. CDR3 sequence (DNA): TGCGCCAGCAGCTTGGCCGTGAGAGCGAACACCGGGGAGCTGTTTTTT. Translation: CASSLAVRANTGELFF.

The sample holds many counts of this clonotype. V and J are TRBV5-1 and TRBJ2-6; D not certain. Germline values: CDR1 SGHRS, CDR2 YFSETQ. The V end lost 3 bases, the J end lost 7 bases, and 20 bases lay between the germline ends. The CDR3 contains 17 residues. The CDR3 loop is CASSSFLIPPRANVLTF. The CDR3, as DNA: TGCGCCAGCAGCTCGTTCCTAATTCCTCCCCGTGCCAACGTCCTGACTTTC.

This clonotype was recorded many times. The rearrangement links TRBV20-1 to TRBJ1-1; 10 nucleotides line up with TRBD1. This CDR3 comprises 17 residues. Germline values: CDR1 DFQATT, CDR2 SNEGSKA (reference sequence). V gave up 1 base and J gave up 1 base; unmatched junction bases: 9. CDR3: CSARGAGQGIRNTEAFF. The CDR3 nucleotides are TGCAGTGCTAGAGGAGCGGGACAGGGGATAAGGAACACTGAAGCTTTCTTT.

This clonotype was counted many times. This chain links TRBV4-3 with TRBJ2-7, with D perhaps matching TRBD2 (5 bases). Trimming left V 0 bases short and J 5 bases short, with 11 bases between. CDR1 and CDR2 (germline): LGHNA, YSLEER. The CDR3 extends over 14 amino acids. CDR3 DNA: TGCGCCAGCAGCCAAGATCTGAGGGTCCACGAGCAGTACTTC. Encoded protein: CASSQDLRVHEQYF.

In this sample, this clonotype turned up a few times. This chain connects TRBV30 to TRBJ2-7; TRBD1 or TRBD2 may be the D gene (6 bases each). The CDR3 has 18 residues. Trimming stripped 2 bases from V and 1 base from J, with 24 bases between. Per germline, CDR1 GTSNPN and CDR2 SVGIG (reference sequence). CDR3 protein: CAWSRVRGSLGGSYEQYF. CDR3 nucleotides: TGTGCCTGGAGTCGAGTCAGGGGCTCTCTCGGGGGATCCTACGAGCAGTACTTC.

This clonotype has ten or more counts. The rearrangement links TRBV2 to TRBJ2-5; TRBD2 is a possible D gene (6 bases). Germline assignment: CDR1 SNHLY and CDR2 FYNNEI. V lost 7 bases and J 5 bases, leaving 14 bases between the germline ends. The CDR3 totals 13 residues. The CDR3 DNA follows: TGTGCCAGCAATAGCGGAGAAAGCGAGACCCAGTACTTC. Its translation: CASNSGESETQYF. The complete variable domain, with remaining parts taken from reference TRBV2 and TRBJ2-5, reads EPEVTQTPSHQVTQMGQEVILRCVPISNHLYFYWYRQILGQKVEFLVSFYNNEISEKSEIFDDQFSVERPDGSNFTLKIRSTKLEDSAMYFCASNSGESETQYFGPGTRLLVL.

This clonotype has ten or more counts. The chain has TRBV12-3 or TRBV12-4 and TRBJ1-1; D perhaps matches TRBD1 (5 bases). The ends were cut back, 8 bases at V and 1 base at J, with 20 bases in the middle. There are 16 residues in the CDR3. The CDR3 here is CASLRGYGRQNTEAFF. In DNA, the CDR3 is TGTGCCAGCTTGAGGGGTTACGGACGGCAGAACACTGAAGCTTTCTTT.

The chain joins TRBV10-3 to TRBJ1-5; perhaps TRBD1 as D (5 bases). This CDR3 contains 13 residues. The V and J ends lost 2 bases and 11 bases respectively, with 13 bases between them. CDR1 is ENHRY and CDR2 is SYGVKD in the germline V gene. The CDR3 sequence: CAISEGTGETQHF. In nucleotides, the CDR3 is TGTGCCATCAGTGAGGGGACTGGAGAGACCCAGCATTTT.

This clonotype has at least ten counts. This rearrangement joins TRBV2 to TRBJ1-4; D is unclear. In germline, CDR1 is SNHLY, CDR2 FYNNEI. The CDR3 has 13 residues. The germline V and J ends were trimmed by 2 bases and 10 bases, with 11 bases remaining between them. The CDR3 coding sequence is TGTGCCAGCAGTGAATTCCGGTGGGGAAAACTGTTTTTT. Protein: CASSEFRWGKLFF.

This clonotype was detected many times. This chain joins TRBV29-1 and TRBJ2-7, with 7 bases aligning to TRBD1. V shed 6 bases and J 5 bases; nucleotides not matched to a gene: 7. CDR1 is SQVTM, CDR2 ANQGSEA, per germline. The CDR3 runs to 12 residues. CDR3 nucleotides: TGCAGCGTACGGACAGGCAACCACGAGCAGTACTTC. It translates to CSVRTGNHEQYF.

This clonotype was seen only a few times. V usage is TRBV19 and J usage is TRBJ2-7; perhaps TRBD1 as D (5 bases). V was clipped by 1 base and J by 7 bases, with 14 bases between them. Germline assignment: CDR1 LNHDA and CDR2 SQIVND (reference sequence). This CDR3 contains 14 residues. The DNA for the CDR3 is TGTGCCAGTAGTATAGTTACGGACACCCTAGAGCAGTACTTC. Translating gives CASSIVTDTLEQYF.

This chain links TRBV27 with TRBJ2-7; 12 positions agree with TRBD2. Germline trimming cut 3 bases from V and 5 bases from J; bases unmatched to any gene: 2. CDR1 is MNHEY and CDR2 is SMNVEV in the germline V gene (reference sequence). This CDR3 has 14 amino acids. The CDR3 here is CASSFTSGRHEQYF. In nucleotides, the CDR3 is TGTGCCAGCAGTTTTACTAGCGGGAGGCACGAGCAGTACTTC.

This clonotype was observed once. The gene calls are TRBV7-3 and TRBJ1-1, with D possibly matching TRBD1 (5 bases). Germline values: CDR1 SGHTA, CDR2 FQGTGA. This CDR3 has 14 residues. The V end lost 0 bases, the J end lost 4 bases, and 9 bases lay between the germline ends. The CDR3 DNA reads as TGTGCCAGCAGCTTAACGGACACTACCACTGAAGCTTTCTTT. This codes for CASSLTDTTTEAFF.

This clonotype was recorded at least ten times. The J gene is TRBJ1-1, the V gene TRBV9; the match to TRBD1 covers 8 bases. The CDR3 is 15 residues long. J lost 1 base, V lost 4 bases, and 6 bases had no gene match. In germline, CDR1 is SGDLS, CDR2 YYNGEE. CDR3 region: CASSKRTGTNTEAFF. CDR3 sequence (DNA): TGTGCCAGCAGCAAGAGGACAGGGACGAACACTGAAGCTTTCTTT.

The J gene is TRBJ1-5, the V gene TRBV10-3; 11 bases are shared with TRBD1. Looked up from germline, CDR1 is ENHRY and CDR2 is SYGVKD. V lost 7 bases to trimming and J lost 13 bases; unmatched junction nucleotides: 18. The CDR3 has 16 residues. The CDR3 nucleotides read TGTGCCATCACCGACCGTACCGGGACAGGGGGGAACGAGCAGCATTTT. Encoded protein: CAITDRTGTGGNEQHF.

This chain connects TRBV7-9 to TRBJ1-2; no clear D gene. Between the trimmed V and J ends, which lost 2 bases and 5 bases, there was a span of 6 bases. This CDR3 region has 12 residues. CDR1 is SEHNR and CDR2 is FQNEAQ in the germline V gene (reference sequence). DNA for the CDR3: TGTGCCAGCAGCTTAAGGGAGTATGGCTACACCTTC. Translation: CASSLREYGYTF. Full variable domain (missing parts from reference TRBV7-9 and TRBJ1-2): DTGVSQNPRHKITKRGQNVTFRCDPISEHNRLYWYRQTLGQGPEFLTYFQNEAQLEKSRLLSDRFSAERPKGSFSTLEIQRTEQGDSAMYLCASSLREYGYTFGSGTRLTVV.